The 20 T cell receptor beta chains given below trace back to one sample, sequenced in a study of cytomegalovirus exposure and HLA in healthy donors (dated by TCRdb to about 2017). Libraries were prepared through the immunoSEQ multiplex PCR assay. The multiplex PCR relied on a mix of 60 forward primers for TCR Vbeta segments and 13 reverse primers for TCR Jbeta segments. TCRdb's version of the immuneACCESS table is confined to in-frame rearrangements and falls short of the full clone set. An unresolved V gene accounts for under half of the shortfall where checked; the remainder is of unknown origin. This sample is represented by over 100,000 clones; about 80% of them were singletons. The top ten hold roughly 5.9% of the sample. Sequencing used PBMCs. Receptors were obtained from a man in his 60s in good health and CMV-seropositive.

The chain has TRBV7-2 and TRBJ1-5, with TRBD1 identical over 9 bases. This CDR3 has 13 residues. Germline CDR1 and CDR2: SGHTA and FQGNSA. V gave up 6 bases and J gave up 6 bases; unmatched junction bases: 3. DNA for the CDR3: TGTGCCAGCAGTCGGACAGGGGCTCAGCCCCAGCATTTT. Residues: CASSRTGAQPQHF.

This chain joins TRBV9 and TRBJ2-2; 12 bases align to TRBD1. V trimming: 3 bases; J trimming: 5 bases; junction bases outside the gene matches: 5. In germline, CDR1 is SGDLS, CDR2 YYNGEE. The CDR3 runs 16 residues. The CDR3 nucleotides are TGTGCCAGCAGCGGGGACAGGGGGCGGTGGACCGGGGAGCTGTTTTTT. Its protein is CASSGDRGRWTGELFF.

The chain recombines TRBV18 with TRBJ1-3, with D unresolved. Germline loops: CDR1 KGHSH, CDR2 LQKENI. Trimming cost V 4 bases and J 0 bases, with 16 bases left between them. The CDR3 contains 17 residues. The CDR3 bases are TGTGCCAGCTCACGAATCGCCGACACCTCCTCTGGAAACACCATATATTTT. This gives the protein CASSRIADTSSGNTIYF.

This chain uses TRBV29-1 with TRBJ1-2; TRBD1 is a possible D gene (5 bases). V was trimmed by 3 bases and J by 7 bases, leaving 12 bases between them. Germline assignment: CDR1 SQVTM and CDR2 ANQGSEA. The CDR3 is made up of 12 amino acids. The CDR3 DNA is TGCAGCGTTGATCGACAGAACCTTGGCTACACCTTC. This sequence encodes CSVDRQNLGYTF.

This chain connects TRBV2 to TRBJ1-4; a weak D match, TRBD1 (5 bases). From germline, CDR1 is SNHLY and CDR2 FYNNEI. This CDR3 is built from 14 residues. Trimming took 5 bases from V and 8 from J, leaving 15 bases between them. This chain's CDR3 is CASSRDSAWEKLFF. For the CDR3, the DNA is TGTGCCAGCAGTAGGGACTCGGCTTGGGAAAAACTGTTTTTT.

This chain joins TRBV30 and TRBJ1-5; perhaps TRBD1 as D (5 bases). V shed 3 bases and J shed 4 bases, with 13 bases lying between them. The CDR3 is made up of 14 amino acids. Looked up from germline, CDR1 is GTSNPN and CDR2 is SVGIG (reference sequence). CDR3 DNA: TGTGCCTGGAGCCATGCGGGGGTTAATCAGCCCCAGCATTTT. Protein: CAWSHAGVNQPQHF.

V usage is TRBV19 and J usage is TRBJ2-1, with 13 bases lining up with TRBD2. Germline lookup yields CDR1 LNHDA and CDR2 SQIVND (reference sequence). Germline trimming cut 6 bases from V and 7 bases from J; bases unmatched to any gene: 9. The CDR3 is 16 amino acids. The CDR3, as DNA: TGTGCCAGTAGCCTACTAGCGGGGGGGGCGGGGAATGAGCAGTTCTTC. Translated: CASSLLAGGAGNEQFF.

The CDR3 DNA reads TGTGCCAGCAGTTTAGGGGACAGGGTCACCGGGGAGCTGTTTTTT. Protein: CASSLGDRVTGELFF. This chain joins TRBV28 and TRBJ2-2; the match to TRBD1 covers 9 bases. This CDR3 is built from 15 residues. V lost 2 bases and J lost 4; bases outside the gene matches: 2. Germline CDR1 is MDHEN and CDR2 is SYDVKM.

The genes are TRBV10-3 and TRBJ2-7, with 8 bases aligning to TRBD1. CDR1 and CDR2 from the germline V gene are ENHRY and SYGVKD. Losses at the gene ends were 6 bases for V and 4 bases for J; bases not matched to a gene: 8. This CDR3 contains 14 residues. The DNA of the CDR3 is TGTGCCATCAGGTCCGGGACAGGTCTGTACGAGCAGTACTTC. This codes for CAIRSGTGLYEQYF.

This clone was picked up one time. The chain is built from TRBV9 and TRBJ2-3, with 9 bases that match TRBD1. J lost 2 bases, V lost 3 bases, and 10 bases had no gene match. CDR1 and CDR2 (germline): SGDLS, YYNGEE. CDR3 length equals 17 residues. The chain's CDR3 is CASSASLQGASTDTQYF. In DNA, the CDR3 is TGTGCCAGCAGCGCATCGCTACAGGGGGCCTCCACAGATACGCAGTATTTT.

This chain joins TRBV20-1 and TRBJ2-7; the D is unclear. Germline V gene sequence: CDR1 DFQATT, CDR2 SNEGSKA (reference sequence). The CDR3 is made up of 11 amino acids. V lost 5 bases, J lost 0 bases, and 5 bases lay in between. The CDR3 protein is CSAYNSYEQYF. The CDR3 DNA reads TGCAGTGCTTACAACTCCTACGAGCAGTACTTC.

The chain is built from TRBV2 and TRBJ2-3, with 8 nucleotides matching TRBD1. Germline values: CDR1 SNHLY, CDR2 FYNNEI. CDR3 length: 15 amino acids. Germline trimming cut 7 bases from V and 3 bases from J; bases unmatched to any gene: 9. The CDR3 bases are TGTGCCAGCAAGGTGGCCAGGGGGCAGACAGATACGCAGTATTTT. It translates to CASKVARGQTDTQYF.

The genes are TRBV5-5 and TRBJ2-7; unclear D gene. Germline CDR1 reads SGHKS; CDR2 reads YYEKEE (reference sequence). V was pared by 2 bases and J by 2 bases, with 11 bases between. The CDR3 runs 14 residues. CDR3 sequence (DNA): TGTGCCAGCAGCTTCGCCAGATTGGCCTACGAGCAGTACTTC. This encodes CASSFARLAYEQYF.

This chain joins TRBV15 and TRBJ2-5; D is unclear. Matching the DNA end better, TRBJ2-7 makes the J call doubtful. The germline gives CDR1 LNHNV, CDR2 YYDKDF (reference sequence). The CDR3 length is 13 residues. This CDR3 is CATSRDATYEQYF. The CDR3 DNA reads TGTGCCACCAGCAGAGATGCCACCTACGAGCAGTACTTC.

V is TRBV2 and J is TRBJ2-5; no firm D call. Germline V gene data show CDR1 as SNHLY and CDR2 as FYNNEI. The CDR3 runs to 14 residues. The V end was cut by 7 bases, the J end by 0 bases, with 12 bases between. In nucleotides, the CDR3 is TGTGCCAGCACCCTAGACGGAAACCAAGAGACCCAGTACTTC. Encoded protein: CASTLDGNQETQYF.

The chain carries TRBV19 and TRBJ2-2; 7 bases line up with TRBD2. V dropped 8 bases and J dropped 4; count of bases not matched to a gene: 19. Germline lookup yields CDR1 LNHDA and CDR2 SQIVND (reference sequence). This CDR3 has 18 residues. As DNA, the CDR3 is TGTGCCAGTCCTCGGAAAGGGGAGGGACTGCGTTCCACCGGGGAGCTGTTTTTT. Translated, it gives CASPRKGEGLRSTGELFF.

This rearrangement joins TRBV19 to TRBJ2-2; D is perhaps TRBD2 (7 bases). The germline V gene has CDR1 LNHDA and CDR2 SQIVND (reference sequence). There are 12 residues in the CDR3. The CDR3 region has the DNA TGTGCGGGGGGGGCGCGCACCGGGGAGCTGTTTTTT. Its translation: CAGGARTGELFF.

CDR3 region: CASNDRNNEQFF. The CDR3 nucleotides read TGTGCCAGTAATGACAGAAACAATGAGCAGTTCTTC. The genes are TRBV19 and TRBJ2-1; tentative D call: TRBD1 (5 bases). The CDR3 extends over 12 amino acids. V was pared by 7 bases and J by 5 bases, with 9 bases between. Germline CDR1 is LNHDA and CDR2 is SQIVND (reference sequence).

The chain links TRBV5-5 to TRBJ2-3; 12 bases agree with TRBD2. Germline values: CDR1 SGHKS, CDR2 YYEKEE (reference sequence). CDR3 length: 19 residues. The V segment lost 4 bases and the J segment 1 base; nucleotides outside the gene matches: 13. CDR3 in DNA: TGTGCCAGCAGCCCAACTGGACTAGCGGGGCGAGTAGGCACAGATACGCAGTATTTT. It is translated as CASSPTGLAGRVGTDTQYF.

V usage is TRBV7-6 and J usage is TRBJ2-2; a weak D match, TRBD1 (6 bases). This CDR3 has 14 residues. The V gene's germline CDR1 is SGHVS and CDR2 FNYEAQ. Trimming removed 5 bases at V and 6 bases at J, with 13 bases between. CDR3: CASSATGPAGELFF. The DNA of the CDR3 is TGTGCCAGCAGCGCTACAGGGCCGGCCGGGGAGCTGTTTTTT.